The clone carrying this T cell receptor (beta chain) was observed a few times. Every sample gave at least 5 micrograms of total RNA when it was extracted. CDR3 length equals 16 residues. V was trimmed by 2 bases and J by 2 bases, leaving 16 bases between them. CDR1 SGHTA and CDR2 FQGNSA come from the germline V gene. The use of a sample-barcoded 5' primer and a J-beta primer mix characterized a second PCR of roughly 7 to 11 cycles. Using its own MiXCR run on the 5' RACE reads, TCRdb lists one record per CDR3 protein. Here the sample spans approximately 800,000 distinct CDR3 sequences, around 68% being singletons. This record belongs to a study of blood T cells in healthy people across ages.

The receptor comes from a man aged 25-40 years in good health. This chain uses TRBV7-2 with TRBJ2-7; the D gene is possibly TRBD2 (7 bases). Input material: blood. The CDR3, as DNA: TGTGCCAGCAGCTTATATATGCGGGGGCCCGCCTACGAGCAGTACTTC. This codes for CASSLYMRGPAYEQYF.